These 23 T cell receptor beta chains originate from one sample sequenced in a study of T cell changes during pregnancy in multiple sclerosis (dated by TCRdb to between 2018 and 2021). Library preparation used the immunoSEQ multiplex PCR assay. TCRdb's version of the immuneACCESS table is confined to in-frame rearrangements and falls short of the full clone set. An unresolved V gene accounts for under half of the shortfall where checked; the remainder is of unknown origin. The sample yields 50,000 to 60,000 clones; approximately 90% were counted once. The top ten clonotypes cover roughly 0.54% of the sample. Sequencing was performed on CD4+ T cells from peripheral blood mononuclear cells, taken in the first trimester of pregnancy. Receptor source: a female donor with multiple sclerosis, enrolled in a pregnancy study.

J is TRBJ1-1 and V is TRBV29-1, with D possibly TRBD1 on 5 matching bases. The CDR3 is 12 amino acids. Germline values: CDR1 SQVTM, CDR2 ANQGSEA. V was trimmed by 4 bases and J by 5 bases, leaving 11 bases between them. DNA of the CDR3: TGCAGCGTTGTAGGGGAGGAAACTGAAGCTTTCTTT. Amino acid sequence: CSVVGEETEAFF.

V gene TRBV7-2 combines with J gene TRBJ2-3; D is undetermined. V was clipped by 7 bases and J by 2 bases, with 4 bases between them. The CDR3 spans 11 residues. Germline V gives CDR1 SGHTA, CDR2 FQGNSA. Written as DNA, the CDR3 is TGTGCCAGCACCAACACAGATACGCAGTATTTT. As protein: CASTNTDTQYF.

The chain is built from TRBV15 and TRBJ1-4, with D perhaps matching TRBD1 (5 bases). The CDR3 extends over 15 amino acids. Germline V gene sequence: CDR1 LNHNV, CDR2 YYDKDF (reference sequence). Trimming left V 1 base short and J 7 bases short, with 13 bases between. The CDR3 here is CATSRVGGTGEKLFF. CDR3 nucleotides: TGTGCCACCAGCAGAGTCGGGGGTACTGGTGAAAAACTGTTTTTT.

This chain joins TRBV27 and TRBJ1-1; possible D gene TRBD1, 5 bases. V gave up 7 bases and J gave up 1 base, with 16 bases separating them. Germline CDR1 reads MNHEY; CDR2 reads SMNVEV (reference sequence). The CDR3 extends over 15 amino acids. CDR3 coding DNA: TGTGCCAGCATCTCTTTTGGGGGAGGGAACACTGAAGCTTTCTTT. The encoded protein is CASISFGGGNTEAFF.

The chain uses TRBV7-8 and TRBJ2-7, with a tentative D call TRBD1 (5 bases). Trimming removed 2 bases at V and 3 bases at J, with 11 bases between. This CDR3 has 14 residues. Germline V CDR1 and CDR2: SGHVS, FQNEAQ. The CDR3 nucleotides read TGTGCCAGCAGCTTAACCCCAGGGAACTACGAGCAGTACTTC. Its translation is CASSLTPGNYEQYF.

V and J are TRBV5-1 and TRBJ1-2; D uncertain. V lost 1 base to trimming and J lost 7 bases, with 11 bases between them. CDR1 and CDR2 (germline): SGHRS, YFSETQ. There are 13 residues in the CDR3. CDR3 nucleotides: TGCGCCAGCAGCTTGCGGGGTGAGAGTGGCTACACCTTC. It yields the protein CASSLRGESGYTF.

This chain's CDR3 is CASSVPDRDQETQYF. In DNA form, the CDR3 reads TGTGCCAGCAGCGTTCCGGACAGGGACCAAGAGACCCAGTACTTC. This chain links TRBV5-4 with TRBJ2-5; TRBD1 matches at 8 bases. This CDR3 contains 15 residues. Losses at the gene ends were 4 bases for V and 0 bases for J; bases not matched to a gene: 5. Germline-derived CDR1 and CDR2 are SGHNT and YYREEE (reference sequence).

The chain recombines TRBV9 with TRBJ1-1, with TRBD1 matching 7 bases. After removal of 4 bases from V and 6 bases from J, the junction contained 6 bases not matched to a gene. Germline V gene data show CDR1 as SGDLS and CDR2 as YYNGEE. This CDR3 has 13 residues. The CDR3 region is CASSPRQGAEAFF. The CDR3 nucleotides are TGTGCCAGCAGCCCAAGACAGGGAGCTGAAGCTTTCTTT.

This clone was counted once. The chain uses TRBV15 and TRBJ2-7; TRBD1 might be the D (6 bases). Germline V gives CDR1 LNHNV, CDR2 YYDKDF (reference sequence). The CDR3 is 13 residues long. V dropped 2 bases and J dropped 4 bases, with 9 bases sitting between them. In nucleotides, the CDR3 is TGTGCCACCAGCAGACGCCAGGGGTACGAGCAGTACTTC. It encodes CATSRRQGYEQYF.

This clone was seen a single time. The chain has TRBV19 and TRBJ1-1, with TRBD1 matching over 7 bases. This CDR3 has 14 residues. The ends lost 6 bases at V and 0 bases at J; junction bases unmatched: 4. CDR1 is LNHDA, CDR2 SQIVND, per germline (reference sequence). The chain's CDR3 is CASRNRGMNTEAFF. The CDR3 DNA is TGTGCCAGTAGGAACAGGGGTATGAACACTGAAGCTTTCTTT.

This chain uses TRBV7-3 with TRBJ2-3, with 8 bases aligning to TRBD2. This CDR3 comprises 14 residues. Germline V gene sequence: CDR1 SGHTA, CDR2 FQGTGA. V lost 2 bases and J lost 5; bases outside the gene matches: 3. CDR3 residues: CASSLRTSRDTQYF. CDR3 coding DNA: TGTGCCAGCAGCTTACGGACTAGCCGAGATACGCAGTATTTT.

The chain carries TRBV5-1 and TRBJ2-2; no clear D. V shed 4 bases and J shed 0 bases, with 10 bases lying between them. CDR1 and CDR2 (germline): SGHRS, YFSETQ. CDR3 length: 15 residues. CDR3 loop: CASSPHRANTGELFF. CDR3 DNA: TGCGCCAGCAGCCCACACCGGGCGAACACCGGGGAGCTGTTTTTT.

The V call is TRBV29-1, the J call TRBJ1-1; a weak D match, TRBD1 (5 bases). There are 13 residues in the CDR3. Trimming removed 5 bases at V and 1 base at J, with 11 bases between. Germline CDR1 SQVTM, CDR2 ANQGSEA. CDR3 DNA sequence: TGCAGCGTTTTGGACACAAAGAACACTGAAGCTTTCTTT. It specifies CSVLDTKNTEAFF. Full variable domain (missing parts from reference TRBV29-1 and TRBJ1-1): SAVISQKPSRDICQRGTSLTIQCQVDSQVTMMFWYRQQPGQSLTLIATANQGSEATYESGFVIDKFPISRPNLTFSTLTVSNMSPEDSSIYLCSVLDTKNTEAFFGQGTRLTVV.

The chain joins TRBV7-8 to TRBJ2-3, with 9 bases that match TRBD2. The CDR3 totals 14 residues. Germline V gene sequence: CDR1 SGHVS, CDR2 FQNEAQ. After removal of 6 bases from V and 6 bases from J, the junction contained 7 bases not matched to a gene. CDR3 in amino acids: CASRQKRGVDTQYF. In nucleotides, the CDR3 is TGTGCCAGCAGACAAAAGCGGGGGGTCGATACGCAGTATTTT.

This sequence joins TRBV7-2 and TRBJ2-5; TRBD2 matches 10 bases. The CDR3 sequence is 14 residues long. CDR1 is SGHTA and CDR2 is FQGNSA in the germline V gene. With V trimmed by 5 bases and J by 11 bases, 11 bases remained unmatched. This CDR3 reads CASSRLGTSDRQYF. In nucleotides, the CDR3 is TGTGCCAGCAGCCGTCTTGGGACTAGCGACAGGCAGTACTTC.

This chain links TRBV29-1 with TRBJ2-2; D is ambiguous. CDR1 is SQVTM, CDR2 ANQGSEA, per germline. V lost 2 bases and J 2 bases, leaving 6 bases between the germline ends. The length of the CDR3 is 13 residues. CDR3 region: CSVERSNTGELFF. The CDR3 bases are TGCAGCGTTGAACGGAGTAACACCGGGGAGCTGTTTTTT.

The V and J genes are TRBV5-1 and TRBJ1-6; TRBD1 matches 11 bases. V gave up 1 base and J gave up 7 bases; unmatched junction bases: 10. The germline V gene encodes CDR1 SGHRS and CDR2 YFSETQ. The CDR3 covers 18 residues. In nucleotides, the CDR3 is TGCGCCAGCAGCTTGTTATCTATAGGGACAGGGGGAAATTCACCCCTCCACTTT. This codes for CASSLLSIGTGGNSPLHF.

Here the CDR3 reads CASSLLGREQFF. DNA for the CDR3: TGCGCCAGCAGCTTGTTGGGCAGGGAGCAGTTCTTC. The chain joins TRBV5-1 to TRBJ2-1; D is unclear. V gave up 1 base and J gave up 10 bases, with 9 bases separating them. There are 12 residues in the CDR3. Germline CDR1 reads SGHRS; CDR2 reads YFSETQ.

This chain links TRBV2 with TRBJ2-5, with D unresolved. Trimming shortened V by 6 bases and J by 1 base, and 12 bases separated the two germline ends. The CDR3 runs to 14 residues. Germline lookup yields CDR1 SNHLY and CDR2 FYNNEI. The CDR3 protein is CASRPSFLQETQYF. CDR3 DNA: TGTGCCAGCAGACCTAGTTTTCTCCAAGAGACCCAGTACTTC.

The genes are TRBV2 and TRBJ2-2; 9 bases fit TRBD1. J was trimmed by 6 bases and V by 3 bases; bases with no gene match: 8. The CDR3 is 16 residues long. CDR1 is SNHLY, CDR2 FYNNEI, per germline. In DNA, the CDR3 is TGTGCCAGCAGTGAGGTGCGGACAGGGGTCGCCGGGGAGCTGTTTTTT. Translating it yields CASSEVRTGVAGELFF.

The chain couples TRBV5-4 to TRBJ1-4, with D maybe TRBD1 (6 bases). Trimming took off 4 bases at V and 3 bases at J, with 10 bases between the two ends. There are 14 residues in the CDR3. Germline CDR1 is SGHNT and CDR2 is YYREEE (reference sequence). Written as DNA, the CDR3 is TGTGCCAGCAGCAAAGGGGGTTCTAATGAAAAACTGTTTTTT. This codes for CASSKGGSNEKLFF.

The chain uses TRBV18 and TRBJ1-4; D is unclear. The CDR3 is 14 amino acids. Germline loops: CDR1 KGHSH, CDR2 LQKENI. V was cut by 2 bases and J by 6 bases, with 10 bases left in between. CDR3 coding DNA: TGTGCCAGCTCACCAGCGACGGGGTATGAAAAACTGTTTTTT. This gives the protein CASSPATGYEKLFF.

The gene calls are TRBV5-6 and TRBJ1-1, with a weak D call TRBD1 (5 bases). The CDR3 contains 15 residues. The V gene lost 0 bases and the J gene lost 1 base, with 10 bases spanning the gap. Germline V gene lookup returns CDR1 SGHDT and CDR2 YYEEEE. The CDR3 coding sequence is TGTGCCAGCAGCTTGGCCCCTGACAGGAACACTGAAGCTTTCTTT. It yields the protein CASSLAPDRNTEAFF.